This T cell receptor beta chain is drawn from a study of spatial heterogeneity in lung cancer. Study information: A unique TCR and UMI combination showed up more than ten times in raw reads, on average. General study results and limits: In tumors, expanded intratumoral alpha and beta TCR counts tracked mutation counts.

Time point denoted: sample taken at primary tumor resection. Whole RNA was taken from tumor, nontumor lung or frozen PBMC; it was then sequenced unsorted. TCRdb re-called the 5' RACE reads with MiXCR, one entry per CDR3 protein. The sample lists under 6,000 distinct CDR3 sequences, about 5.8% occurring once. By its share, this clonotype is medium-sized. As yet, its antigen is unknown. With the library built for alpha chains, this beta chain is off target and its frequency is not meaningful. Trimming took 5 bases from V and 5 from J, leaving 14 bases between them. Germline CDR1 is DFQATT and CDR2 is SNEGSKA (reference sequence). The CDR3 sequence is 13 residues long.

This chain links TRBV20-1 with TRBJ2-3; D perhaps matches TRBD2 (5 bases). This sample comprised lung tumor tissue, obtained at surgery. The clonotype comes from a female donor with early-stage non-small cell lung cancer. The chain's CDR3 is CSAGATSRDTQYF. The CDR3 coding sequence is TGCAGTGCTGGAGCCACTAGTAGAGATACGCAGTATTTT.